This T cell receptor beta chain was sequenced for a study of regulatory T cells in long-lasting Graves disease (dated by TCRdb to the early 2020s). About the investigation overall: Newly diagnosed Graves' disease patients had taken antithyroid drugs for less than 3 months. Peripheral blood TCR sequencing and RNA sequencing compared persistent Graves' disease patients with newly diagnosed Graves' disease patients. The study was conducted in China and was registered as a clinical trial. TCR sequencing covered some 13 persistent and around 20 newly diagnosed Graves' disease patients, approximately 33 samples in total.

The sample's time point label, decoded: newly diagnosed GD, antithyroid drugs for less than 3 months. RNA was extracted from PBMCs in TRIzol for both TCR sequencing and RNA sequencing. The diagnosis of Graves' disease followed American Thyroid Association guidelines. Patients were recruited from an endocrinology department in Xi'an, China. Each patient gave about 9.1 milliliters of peripheral blood, collected in an EDTA anticoagulant tube. Ficoll Paque Plus density gradient separation was used to isolate PBMCs, and no further T cell sorting was done. RNA quality was checked with an Agilent 2100 Bioanalyzer and agarose gel, and concentration with a NanoDrop 2000. A word on this clonotype: Its cognate antigen has yet to be identified. It has no much larger one-base neighbor in the sample; base qualities were not kept.

The CDR3 runs 13 amino acids, cysteine and phenylalanine included. Only CDR3 DNA is held: 39 bases, read in frame from base 1. V gives up 7 bases and J gives up 4 bases, and the segment between their germline ends measures 10 bases. The germline V gene (reference sequence) specifies MNHEY as CDR1 and SMNVEV as CDR2. Library generation was performed with multiplex PCR. Sequencer: Illumina HiSeq 4000. iRepertoire HTBI primers and Arm-PCR amplification of CDR3 regions were used to construct TCR beta libraries. Gel purification was performed on PCR products prior to sequencing. Per the original workflow: Gene usage analysis of CDR3 amino acid clonotypes relied on the roughly 67 TRBV and around 14 TRBJ segments identified across samples. Filtered high-quality paired reads were merged into contigs using COPE and FqMerger. BLAST was used to align contigs to IMGT TRBV, TRBD and TRBJ reference genes, with CDR3 defined following IMGT. Any clonotype with a frequency above 0.1% was classified as a highly expanded clone. Shannon entropy served as the measure of repertoire diversity, while the Gini coefficient captured V-J evenness. Clonotypes shared by more than one individual were considered public. TCRdb reran the public reads through fastp at Q25 and MiXCR, keeping productive beta chains. Each CDR3 protein gets just one entry, which takes the most common genes and DNA from the rows behind it. The V and J calls come from TCRdb's annotation, not from the publication. This sample is represented by 300,000 to 400,000 distinct CDR3 sequences; over 15% of them were singletons. Of the sample, roughly 27% is held by the ten largest clones.

Paper-wide results and their limitations: Only the TCR beta chain was sequenced and analyzed. Only peripheral blood was studied, because thyroid tissue, the primary lesion, was inaccessible. Preferential use of TRBV28, TRBJ1-2 and TRBJ2-5 was observed in persistent disease, whereas TRBV20-1 and TRBJ2-1 were favored in newly diagnosed disease. The authors acknowledged the small sample size as a limitation that may reduce accuracy. Patients with persistent disease shared more public clonotypes (about 3,000) than newly diagnosed patients did (about 1,000). Persistent Graves' disease patients showed lower TCR Shannon entropy and fewer highly expanded clones than newly diagnosed patients, suggesting clonal expansion.

These sequences were also reported in another study, on T cells in Graves' hyperthyroidism and ophthalmopathy. Drawing on the second study: Stable Graves' hyperthyroidism was defined as no progression to ophthalmopathy during 18 months of follow-up. Hyperthyroidism patients were newly diagnosed, with disease duration under 2 months, and aged 18 to 65 years. The study excluded patients with uncontrolled infections, other autoimmune diseases, pregnancy or lactation. Diagnoses were based on clinical symptoms, serum thyroxine and TRAb, thyroid ultrasound and orbital computed tomography. The first round of RT-PCR for the TCR CDR3 was performed with the HTBI primer set and the Qiagen OneStep RT-PCR kit. Blood samples also contained most of the expanded thyroid clonotypes (frequency above 0.001), which suggests that blood repertoires may reflect thyroid immune responses. Ophthalmopathy was separated from stable hyperthyroidism by a 13 V-J signature model, with just over 85% sensitivity and just over 81% specificity obtained in cross-validation and 80%/75% obtained in testing. In validation, progression to ophthalmopathy was predicted by the model with nearly 71% sensitivity and around 75% specificity, a median of approximately 7.1 months before onset. TCR V-J signatures able to tell the groups apart were searched for in a discovery cohort of 90 to 100 patients, of whom more than 40 had Graves' ophthalmopathy and 57 had stable Graves' hyperthyroidism. Whether ophthalmopathy could be predicted prospectively was tested in an independent validation cohort made up of under 20 hyperthyroidism patients plus 17 patients who later progressed to ophthalmopathy. The approximately 98 discovery patients were randomly divided into training and test sets at a 7:3 ratio. In addition, the study compared T-cell repertoires in thyroid tissue and in blood from several Graves' hyperthyroidism patients. After sampling, hyperthyroidism patients received methimazole starting at 30 mg daily, and ophthalmopathy patients received high-dose intravenous methylprednisolone. Libraries were constructed in a second round of multiplex PCR, after which size selection and purification were carried out. The libraries were sequenced on an Illumina HiSeq2000 using paired-end 100 bp reads. SOAPnuke was used to process the raw data, removing reads that contained adapters or uncalled bases, had a mean Phred below 15, or lacked an exact match to the constant primer or identifier. COPE v1.2.5 was used to merge high-quality paired reads, and clonotypes were defined as unique nucleotide sequences. Clonotypes were aligned to IMGT TRBV, TRBD and TRBJ reference segments using MiTCR v1.1. The analysis was restricted to V-J combinations with a frequency above 0.0001, which together covered 99% to 99.2% of the repertoires. The TCS score was defined as the ratio of F50 (clonal expansion) to E x V (chaos), calculated using BLOSUM62-based TCRdist between CDR3 peptides within each V-J. Welch's t-statistics and random forest reduced 450 to 600 V-J features to 13, which were used in a naive Bayes classifier (R e1071). No statistical method was used to set the sample size in advance, and investigators knew the group allocation. The paper reports TCR Vbeta CDR3 sequencing of 135 peripheral blood samples: around 41 ophthalmopathy, fewer than 80 hyperthyroidism and approximately 17 progressor patients.

The chain is made from TRBV27 and TRBJ2-2, with the D gene too uncertain to name. This receptor was obtained from a middle-aged man with Graves disease. Donor details come from another sample of the same person, matched by shared clones. The material sequenced was peripheral blood mononuclear cells (PBMCs), taken at new diagnosis, from a patient treated with antithyroid drugs. The CDR3 reads CASTLGGTGELFF. The nucleotide sequence reads as follows: TGTGCCAGCACCCTTGGCGGCACCGGGGAGCTGTTTTTT.